The clone carrying this T cell receptor (beta chain) was seen many times. What was amplified from RNA transcripts were TCR beta CDR3 regions. First-round RT-PCR with HTBI primers amplified the TCR CDR3 region. TCRdb reprocessed the multiplex PCR reads via MiXCR and lists one record per CDR3 protein. Of around 690,000 distinct CDR3 sequences in the sample, approximately 15% are singletons; the top ten hold about 16%. This entry belongs to a study of T cells in Graves' hyperthyroidism and ophthalmopathy. The length of the CDR3 is 16 residues. J was trimmed by 5 bases and V by 5 bases; bases with no gene match: 12. Germline lookup yields CDR1 MDHEN and CDR2 SYDVKM.

V usage is TRBV28 and J usage is TRBJ2-7, with 10 bases fitting TRBD1. The specimen was blood. The origin of this receptor is a man aged 45-65 years with Graves' hyperthyroidism. CDR3 sequence (DNA): TGTGCCAGCAGTCCTCCAGGGACAGGGGTGTTGGACGAGCAGTACTTC. Translation gives CASSPPGTGVLDEQYF.